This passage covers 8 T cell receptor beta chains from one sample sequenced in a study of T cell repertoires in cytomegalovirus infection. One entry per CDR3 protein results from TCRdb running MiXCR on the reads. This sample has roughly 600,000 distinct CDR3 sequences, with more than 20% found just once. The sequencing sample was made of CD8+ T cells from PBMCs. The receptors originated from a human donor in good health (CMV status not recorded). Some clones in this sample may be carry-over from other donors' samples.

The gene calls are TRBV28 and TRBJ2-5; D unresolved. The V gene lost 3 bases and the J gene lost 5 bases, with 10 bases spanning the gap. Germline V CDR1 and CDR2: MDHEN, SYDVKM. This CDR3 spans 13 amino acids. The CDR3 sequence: CASSFSQSETQYF. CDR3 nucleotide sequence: TGTGCCAGCAGTTTCTCCCAGTCGGAGACCCAGTACTTC.

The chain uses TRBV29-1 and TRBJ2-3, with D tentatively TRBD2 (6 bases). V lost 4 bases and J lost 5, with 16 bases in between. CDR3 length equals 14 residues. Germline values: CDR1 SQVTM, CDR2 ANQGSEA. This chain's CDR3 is CSVVPGEKIDTQYF. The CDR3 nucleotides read TGCAGCGTTGTTCCGGGGGAGAAAATAGATACGCAGTATTTT.

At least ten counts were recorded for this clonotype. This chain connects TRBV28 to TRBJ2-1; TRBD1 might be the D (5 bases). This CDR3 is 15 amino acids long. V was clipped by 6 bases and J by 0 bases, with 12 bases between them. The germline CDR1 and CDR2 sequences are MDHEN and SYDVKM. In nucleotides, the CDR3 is TGTGCCAGCAGAACGACAGTTAGCTCCTACAATGAGCAGTTCTTC. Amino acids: CASRTTVSSYNEQFF. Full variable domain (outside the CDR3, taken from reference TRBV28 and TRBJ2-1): DVKVTQSSRYLVKRTGEKVFLECVQDMDHENMFWYRQDPGLGLRLIYFSYDVKMKEKGDIPEGYSVSREKKERFSLILESASTNQTSMYLCASRTTVSSYNEQFFGPGTRLTVL.

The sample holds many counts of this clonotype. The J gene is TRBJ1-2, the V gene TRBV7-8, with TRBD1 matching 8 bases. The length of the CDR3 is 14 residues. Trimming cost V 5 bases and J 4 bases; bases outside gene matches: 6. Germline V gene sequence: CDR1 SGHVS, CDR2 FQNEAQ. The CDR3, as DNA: TGTGCCAGCAGCCCGGGACAGGCGGCCTATGGCTACACCTTC. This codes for CASSPGQAAYGYTF.

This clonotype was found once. The CDR3: CASRGQGSSEAFF. As DNA, the CDR3 is TGTGCCAGCAGGGGACAGGGGTCGTCCGAAGCTTTCTTT. This chain connects TRBV2 to TRBJ1-1, with 10 bases aligning to TRBD1. The CDR3 has 13 residues. The germline V gene encodes CDR1 SNHLY and CDR2 FYNNEI. The ends lost 6 bases at V and 8 bases at J; junction bases unmatched: 6.

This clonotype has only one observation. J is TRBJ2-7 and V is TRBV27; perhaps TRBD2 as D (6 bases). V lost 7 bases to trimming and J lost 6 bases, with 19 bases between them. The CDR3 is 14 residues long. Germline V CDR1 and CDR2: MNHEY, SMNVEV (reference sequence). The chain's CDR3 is CASTEGLASSEQYF. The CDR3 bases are TGTGCCAGCACAGAGGGCCTAGCGTCATCCGAGCAGTACTTC.

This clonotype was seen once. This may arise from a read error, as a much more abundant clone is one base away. CDR3 residues: CVSSLSIGANYGYTF. DNA for the CDR3: TGTGTCAGCAGCTTATCCATCGGAGCTAACTATGGCTACACCTTC. The J gene is TRBJ1-2, the V gene TRBV7-6; no reliable D call. This CDR3 has 15 residues. The V gene's germline CDR1 is SGHVS and CDR2 FNYEAQ.

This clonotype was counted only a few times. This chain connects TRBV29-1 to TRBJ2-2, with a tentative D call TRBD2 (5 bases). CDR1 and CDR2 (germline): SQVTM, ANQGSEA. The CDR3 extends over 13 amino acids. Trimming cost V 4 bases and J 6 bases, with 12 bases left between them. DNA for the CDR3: TGCAGCGTTGTCCGGGGAGCGGCCGGGGAGCTGTTTTTT. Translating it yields CSVVRGAAGELFF.